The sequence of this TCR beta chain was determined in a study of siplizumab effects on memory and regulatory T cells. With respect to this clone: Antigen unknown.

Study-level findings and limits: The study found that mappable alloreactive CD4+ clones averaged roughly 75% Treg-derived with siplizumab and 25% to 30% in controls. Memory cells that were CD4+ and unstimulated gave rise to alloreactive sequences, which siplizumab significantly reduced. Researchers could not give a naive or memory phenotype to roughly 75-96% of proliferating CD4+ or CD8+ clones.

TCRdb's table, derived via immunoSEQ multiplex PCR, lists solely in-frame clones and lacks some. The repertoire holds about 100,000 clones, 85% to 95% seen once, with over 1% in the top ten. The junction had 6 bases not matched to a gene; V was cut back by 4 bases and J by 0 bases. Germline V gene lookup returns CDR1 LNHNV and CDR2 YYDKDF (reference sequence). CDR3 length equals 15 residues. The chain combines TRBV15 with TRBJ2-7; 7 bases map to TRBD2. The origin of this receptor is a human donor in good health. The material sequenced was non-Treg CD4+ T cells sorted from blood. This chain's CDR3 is CATSTPGEGSYEQYF. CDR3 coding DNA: TGTGCCACCAGCACCCCTGGGGAGGGCTCCTACGAGCAGTACTTC. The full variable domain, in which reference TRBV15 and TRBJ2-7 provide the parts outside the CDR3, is DAMVIQNPRYQVTQFGKPVTLSCSQTLNHNVMYWYQQKSSQAPKLLFHYYDKDFNNEADTPDNFQSRRPNTSFCFLDIRSPGLGDTAMYLCATSTPGEGSYEQYFGPGTRLTVT.